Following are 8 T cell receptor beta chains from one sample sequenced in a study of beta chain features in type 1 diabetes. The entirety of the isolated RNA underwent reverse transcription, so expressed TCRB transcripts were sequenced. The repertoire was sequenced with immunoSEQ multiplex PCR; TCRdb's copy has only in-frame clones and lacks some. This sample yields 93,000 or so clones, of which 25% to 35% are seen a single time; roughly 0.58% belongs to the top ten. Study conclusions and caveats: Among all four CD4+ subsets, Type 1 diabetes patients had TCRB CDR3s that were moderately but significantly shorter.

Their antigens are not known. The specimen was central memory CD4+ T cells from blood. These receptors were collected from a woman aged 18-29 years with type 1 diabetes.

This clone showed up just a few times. The CDR3 here is CASSPGTGRPLQETQYF. CDR3 coding DNA: TGTGCCAGCAGCCCCGGGACAGGGCGCCCCCTTCAAGAGACCCAGTACTTC. The chain joins TRBV27 to TRBJ2-5; 9 bases map to TRBD1. CDR1 and CDR2 from the germline V gene are MNHEY and SMNVEV (reference sequence). CDR3 length: 17 amino acids. The V gene end was trimmed by 6 bases and the J gene end by 2 bases; junction bases not matched to a gene: 13.

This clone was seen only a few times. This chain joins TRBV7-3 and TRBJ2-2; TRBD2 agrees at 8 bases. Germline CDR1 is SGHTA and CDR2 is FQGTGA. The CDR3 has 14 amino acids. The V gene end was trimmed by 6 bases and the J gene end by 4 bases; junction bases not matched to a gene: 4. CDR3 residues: CASSRGGRTGELFF. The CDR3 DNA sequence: TGTGCCAGCAGTCGGGGGGGGCGCACCGGGGAGCTGTTTTTT.

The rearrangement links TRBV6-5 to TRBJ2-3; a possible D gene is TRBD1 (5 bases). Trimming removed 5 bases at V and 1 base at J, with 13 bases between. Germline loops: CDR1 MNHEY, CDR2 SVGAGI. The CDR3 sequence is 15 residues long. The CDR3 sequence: CASSSRGDGTDTQYF. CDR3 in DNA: TGTGCCAGCAGTAGTAGGGGTGACGGCACAGATACGCAGTATTTT.

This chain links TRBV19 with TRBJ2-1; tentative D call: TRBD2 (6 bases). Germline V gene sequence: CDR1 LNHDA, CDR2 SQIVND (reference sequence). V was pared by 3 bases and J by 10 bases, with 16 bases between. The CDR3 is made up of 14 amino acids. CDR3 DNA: TGTGCCAGTAGTATCCCGGGACTCTCAGGGGAGCAGTTCTTC. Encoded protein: CASSIPGLSGEQFF.

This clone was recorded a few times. CDR3 sequence reads: CASSQDPTGGQPQHF. The CDR3 bases are TGCGCCAGCAGCCAAGATCCCACAGGGGGGCAGCCCCAGCATTTT. The chain combines TRBV4-3 with TRBJ1-5; 8 bases are shared with TRBD1. Germline V gives CDR1 LGHNA, CDR2 YSLEER. This CDR3 region has 15 residues. The J segment lost 7 bases and the V segment lost 0 bases, leaving 5 bases of the junction unmatched.

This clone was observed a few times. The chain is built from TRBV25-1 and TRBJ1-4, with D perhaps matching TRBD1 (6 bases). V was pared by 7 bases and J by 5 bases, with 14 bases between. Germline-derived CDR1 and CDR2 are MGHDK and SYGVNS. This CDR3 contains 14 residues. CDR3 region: CASTNDRSNEKLFF. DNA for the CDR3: TGTGCCAGCACCAACGACAGGTCAAATGAAAAACTGTTTTTT.

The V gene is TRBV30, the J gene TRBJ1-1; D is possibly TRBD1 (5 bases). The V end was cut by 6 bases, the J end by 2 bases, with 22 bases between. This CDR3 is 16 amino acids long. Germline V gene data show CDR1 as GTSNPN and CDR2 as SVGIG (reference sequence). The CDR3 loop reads CACATPAGTVNTEAFF. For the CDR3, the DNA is TGTGCCTGCGCCACCCCGGCGGGGACGGTCAACACTGAAGCTTTCTTT.

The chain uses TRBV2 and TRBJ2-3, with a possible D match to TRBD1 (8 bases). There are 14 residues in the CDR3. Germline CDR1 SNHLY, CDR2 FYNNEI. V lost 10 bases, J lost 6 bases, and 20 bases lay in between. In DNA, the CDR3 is TGTGCCACTGGGAGGGGACAGGTGGGGGATACGCAGTATTTT. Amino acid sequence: CATGRGQVGDTQYF. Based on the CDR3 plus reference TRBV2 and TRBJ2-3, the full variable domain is EPEVTQTPSHQVTQMGQEVILRCVPISNHLYFYWYRQILGQKVEFLVSFYNNEISEKSEIFDDQFSVERPDGSNFTLKIRSTKLEDSAMYFCATGRGQVGDTQYFGPGTRLTVL.